This T cell receptor (beta chain) is drawn from a study of T cell responses to AZD1222 COVID-19 vaccine. In the study overall: It was second doses at about 4 or about 12 weeks that were pooled.

Here immunoSEQ multiplex PCR was the method, and the copy in TCRdb shows in-frame clones only, minus some. Of around 150,000 clones in the sample, around 90% are singletons; the top ten hold approximately 1.4%. Details on this clone: Its antigen is unidentified.

Findings of the study overall: Regions 160-218 and 743-854 dominated among vaccine-associated CD4 TCRs spanning spike. Increases in Spike-specific TCR breadth and depth were seen after two AZD1222 doses. Of spike-specific TCRs, nearly half reportedly target regions left unmutated in variants.

Specimen: peripheral blood, collected on day 0 of AZD1222 vaccination. This receptor was taken from an adult in good health.

CDR3 in amino acids: CASSTDGYGYTF. The CDR3 bases are TGTGCCAGCAGTACGGACGGCTATGGCTACACCTTC. The gene calls are TRBV6-5 and TRBJ1-2; D is unresolved. CDR3 length equals 12 residues. V dropped 5 bases and J dropped 4 bases, with 8 bases sitting between them. From germline, CDR1 is MNHEY and CDR2 SVGAGI.